This is a list of T cell receptor beta chains from one sample in a study of tumor-infiltrating lymphocytes in primary liver carcinoma. TCRdb passed the multiplex PCR reads through MiXCR, listing each CDR3 protein once. The sample includes fewer than 250,000 distinct CDR3 sequences, less than 70% seen only once; the top ten take around 7.1%. Sequenced: peripheral blood. These receptors were obtained from a woman in her fifties or sixties with primary liver carcinoma and hepatitis B virus infection. CDR3s include the opening cysteine and the closing phenylalanine or tryptophan. Each record gives: CDR3 DNA, CDR3 protein, clone size, V gene, D gene, J gene. D genes are given only for firm matches. Part of the rows lack a size; the others show once, few, many or a class for expanded clones.

TGTGCCAGTACAGGGGGCCTCACAGATACGCAGTATTTT | CASTGGLTDTQYF | many | TRBV12-3/TRBV12-4 | TRBD1 | TRBJ2-3
TGTGCCAGCAGTTCGCCCAGAACAGATACGCAGTGTTTT | CASSSPRTDTQCF | - | TRBV11-2 | - | TRBJ2-3
TGTGCCATCACCGAGGGGGGGGGGAAGAGCTCCTACAATGAGCAGTTCTTC | CAITEGGGKSSYNEQFF | few | TRBV10-3 | - | TRBJ2-1
TGTGCCAGCAGTTCAGGAGTAGTGGGAATGAACAATGAGCAGTTCTTC | CASSSGVVGMNNEQFF | - | TRBV6-1 | - | TRBJ2-1
TGTGCCAGCAGTTTGAGACTAGGCGAAAACATTCAGTACTTC | CASSLRLGENIQYF | many | TRBV12-3/TRBV12-4 | - | TRBJ2-4
TGCGCCAGTAGCCCCAGGACAACTCTTTCCTACAATGAGCAGCCCTTC | CASSPRTTLSYNEQPF | - | TRBV5-1 | - | TRBJ2-1
TGTGCCACCAGCAGAGAAGGATTCAGGGGCGCATCTCTAGGAAGTCAGCCCCAGCATTTT | CATSREGFRGASLGSQPQHF | once | TRBV15 | - | TRBJ1-5
TGTGCCTGGAGTCCCGATATTAACTATGGCTACACCTTC | CAWSPDINYGYTF | - | TRBV30 | - | TRBJ1-2
TGTGCCAACAGTTTAGGGACTAGCGGGAGGCCGTCCTACAATGAGCAGCTCTTC | CANSLGTSGRPSYNEQLF | - | TRBV12-3/TRBV12-4 | TRBD2 | TRBJ2-1
TGCGCCAGCAGCTTGCGGAAGAGCACTGAAGCTTTCTTT | CASSLRKSTEAFF | few | TRBV5-1 | - | TRBJ1-1
TGCGCCAGCGGACTCAGCGGCACAGATACGCAGTATTTT | CASGLSGTDTQYF | - | TRBV5-1 | - | TRBJ2-3
TGTGCTAGCAGTTTACTGACGACTAACTATGGCTACACCTTC | CASSLLTTNYGYTF | - | TRBV11-2 | - | TRBJ1-2
TGTGCCAGCAGTTCCTCGGGACTAGCGAAAAGTAATGAGCAGTTCTTC | CASSSSGLAKSNEQFF | few | TRBV2 | TRBD2 | TRBJ2-1
TGTGCCAGCGGCTTAGCTAGCGGGTACGATACGCAATATTTT | CASGLASGYDTQYF | - | TRBV11-2 | TRBD2 | TRBJ2-3
TGTGCCAGCAGTCCCAGGGGATATAGCACAGATACGCAGTATTTT | CASSPRGYSTDTQYF | - | TRBV2 | - | TRBJ2-3
TGTGCCAGCAGCTACGACGAGCAGTGCTTC | CASSYDEQCF | - | TRBV11-2 | - | TRBJ2-7